This T cell receptor beta chain derives from a study of identical twins. CDR1 and CDR2 (germline): SSHAT, FNYEAQ (reference sequence). V was cut by 5 bases and J by 0 bases, with 11 bases left in between. The CDR3 runs 15 residues. TCRdb analysed the 5' RACE reads with MiXCR anew, one entry per CDR3 protein. The repertoire consists of under 1 million distinct CDR3 sequences, with roughly 12% occurring once and the leading ten covering about 1.5%. This clonotype has just a few counts. The data also belong to a second study, concerning yellow fever vaccine responses in identical twins.

The TCR originated in a woman aged 18-29 years in good health. Sequencing input: PBMCs. The V gene is TRBV7-7, the J gene TRBJ2-1; the D gene is possibly TRBD2 (6 bases). CDR3 loop: CASSPLASSYNEQFF. The CDR3, as DNA: TGTGCCAGCAGCCCACTAGCTTCCTCCTACAATGAGCAGTTCTTC.